In this sample, the clone carrying this TCR beta chain turned up a few times. The trim removed 3 bases at V and 4 bases at J, leaving 6 bases unmatched. Germline assignment: CDR1 SGHRS and CDR2 YFSETQ. The CDR3 covers 15 residues. The data stem from a study of blood T cell repertoires in COVID-19. Study-wide context: From T cells, B-cell-depleted T cells, or PBMCs came the material, which was cDNA or gDNA.

Measured with immunoSEQ multiplex PCR; TCRdb has only the in-frame clones, and not every one. The data contain about 73,000 clones, around four fifths of them singletons. This clonotype was sampled from a man aged 45-65 years with active COVID-19. The chain recombines TRBV5-1 with TRBJ1-5; 8 nucleotides agree with TRBD1. The sample comprised peripheral blood. CDR3 loop: CASSSDGQGNQPQHF. CDR3 DNA: TGCGCCAGCAGCTCCGACGGACAGGGTAATCAGCCCCAGCATTTT.